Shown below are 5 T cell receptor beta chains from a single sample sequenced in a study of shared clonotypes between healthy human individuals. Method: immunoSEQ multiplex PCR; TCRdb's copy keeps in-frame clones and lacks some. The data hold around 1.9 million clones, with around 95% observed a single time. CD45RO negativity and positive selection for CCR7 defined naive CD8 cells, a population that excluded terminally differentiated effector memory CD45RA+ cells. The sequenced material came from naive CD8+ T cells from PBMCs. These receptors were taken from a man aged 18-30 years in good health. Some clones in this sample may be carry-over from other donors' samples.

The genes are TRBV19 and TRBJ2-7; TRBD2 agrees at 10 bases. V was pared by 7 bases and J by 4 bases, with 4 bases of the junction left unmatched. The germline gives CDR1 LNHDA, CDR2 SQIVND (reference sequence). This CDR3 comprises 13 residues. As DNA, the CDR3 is TGTGCCAGTACTAGCGGGAGTAAATACGAGCAGTACTTC. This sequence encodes CASTSGSKYEQYF.

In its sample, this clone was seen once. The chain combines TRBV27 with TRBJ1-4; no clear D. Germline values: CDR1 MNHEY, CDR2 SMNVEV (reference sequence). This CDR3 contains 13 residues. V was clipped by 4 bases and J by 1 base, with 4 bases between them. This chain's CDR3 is CASSSLTNEKLFF. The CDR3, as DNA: TGTGCCAGCAGTTCTCTAACTAATGAAAAACTGTTTTTT.

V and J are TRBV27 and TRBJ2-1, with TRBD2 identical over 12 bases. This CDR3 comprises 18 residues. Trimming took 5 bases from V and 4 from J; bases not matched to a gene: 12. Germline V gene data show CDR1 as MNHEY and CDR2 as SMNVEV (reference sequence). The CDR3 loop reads CASSTTNPGLAGYNEQFF. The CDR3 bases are TGTGCCAGCAGTACGACGAATCCCGGACTAGCGGGGTACAATGAGCAGTTCTTC.

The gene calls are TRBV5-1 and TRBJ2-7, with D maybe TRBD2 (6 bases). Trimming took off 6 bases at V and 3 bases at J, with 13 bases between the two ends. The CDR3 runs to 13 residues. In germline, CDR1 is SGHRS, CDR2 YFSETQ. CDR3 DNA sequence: TGCGCCAGCATACCCTCCGGGGGCTACGAGCAGTACTTC. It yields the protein CASIPSGGYEQYF.

CDR3 protein: CAGWGVAKNIQYF. CDR3 bases: TGCGCCGGCTGGGGTGTAGCCAAAAACATTCAGTACTTC. This sequence joins TRBV23-1 and TRBJ2-4; no clear D gene. TRBV23-1 is an ORF; its function is uncertain. The V end lost 11 bases, the J end lost 0 bases, and 11 bases lay between the germline ends. The CDR3 consists of 13 residues.